The 5 T cell receptor beta chains below come from one sample, sequenced in a study of blood T cells in healthy people across ages. Alongside a J-beta primer mix, a sample-barcoded 5' primer served in a second PCR lasting about 7 to 11 cycles. TCRdb recomputed calls from the 5' RACE reads with MiXCR, one row per CDR3 protein. The table records about 640,000 distinct CDR3 sequences, 40% to 50% of them present only once. The sequenced sample was blood. All receptors come from a man older than 75 in good health.

The chain combines TRBV20-1 with TRBJ2-3, with TRBD2 identical over 8 bases. CDR1 is DFQATT, CDR2 SNEGSKA, per germline (reference sequence). The junction had 7 bases not matched to a gene; V was cut back by 0 bases and J by 2 bases. The CDR3 has 16 residues. The CDR3 loop is CSARDYTSGLTDTQYF. The DNA of the CDR3 is TGCAGTGCTAGAGATTACACTAGCGGCCTCACAGATACGCAGTATTTT.

The chain couples TRBV28 to TRBJ2-7; 7 nucleotides match TRBD2. The V gene end was trimmed by 2 bases and the J gene end by 4 bases; junction bases not matched to a gene: 8. Germline assignment: CDR1 MDHEN and CDR2 SYDVKM. The CDR3 has 15 amino acids. The DNA of the CDR3 is TGTGCCAGCAGTTTACCAGGCGGGAGAGTTTACGAGCAGTACTTC. It translates to CASSLPGGRVYEQYF.

The V call is TRBV25-1, the J call TRBJ1-1; D unresolved. The germline V and J ends were trimmed by 4 bases and 10 bases, with 16 bases remaining between them. Germline values: CDR1 MGHDK, CDR2 SYGVNS. CDR3 length: 13 residues. The CDR3 here is CASSGNQRVGAFF. The CDR3 nucleotides read TGTGCCAGCAGTGGGAATCAAAGGGTTGGAGCTTTCTTT. The whole variable domain, filled in from reference TRBV25-1 and TRBJ1-1, reads EADIYQTPRYLVIGTGKKITLECSQTMGHDKMYWYQQDPGMELHLIHYSYGVNSTEKGDLSSESTVSRIRTEHFPLTLESARPSHTSQYLCASSGNQRVGAFFGQGTRLTVV.

This clonotype occurred a few times. The chain recombines TRBV3-1 with TRBJ2-7; a weak D match, TRBD2 (5 bases). The CDR3 is 15 amino acids. The germline CDR1 and CDR2 sequences are LGHDT and YNNKEL (reference sequence). The ends were cut back, 4 bases at V and 2 bases at J, with 15 bases in the middle. CDR3 sequence: CASSRMEVPAYEQYF. CDR3 DNA sequence: TGTGCCAGCAGCCGAATGGAGGTCCCGGCCTACGAGCAGTACTTC.

This chain's CDR3 is CASSLSMAGGDLTGELFF. CDR3 in DNA: TGTGCCAGCAGTTTAAGTATGGCGGGAGGGGATTTGACCGGGGAGCTGTTTTTT. J is TRBJ2-2 and V is TRBV27, with 9 bases identical to TRBD2. Germline trimming cut 2 bases from V and 5 bases from J; bases unmatched to any gene: 12. The CDR3 is made up of 18 amino acids. CDR1 is MNHEY and CDR2 is SMNVEV in the germline V gene (reference sequence).